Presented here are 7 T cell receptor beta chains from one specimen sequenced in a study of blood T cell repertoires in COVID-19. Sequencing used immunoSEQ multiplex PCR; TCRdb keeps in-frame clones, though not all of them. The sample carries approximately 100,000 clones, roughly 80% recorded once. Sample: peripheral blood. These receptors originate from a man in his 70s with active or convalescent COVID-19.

CDR3 loop: CASSVGGLGYGYTF. CDR3 bases: TGTGCCAGCAGTGTTGGGGGCTTGGGCTATGGCTACACCTTC. The chain uses TRBV2 and TRBJ1-2, with D maybe TRBD1 (6 bases). Trimming took off 4 bases at V and 4 bases at J, with 13 bases between the two ends. CDR3 length: 14 amino acids. Germline V CDR1 and CDR2: SNHLY, FYNNEI.

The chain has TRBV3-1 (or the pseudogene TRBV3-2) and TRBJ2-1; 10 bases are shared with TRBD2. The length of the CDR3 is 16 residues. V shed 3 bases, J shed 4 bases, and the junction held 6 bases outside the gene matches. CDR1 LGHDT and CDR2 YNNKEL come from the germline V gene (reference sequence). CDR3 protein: CASSHLAGVSYNEQFF. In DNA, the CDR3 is TGTGCCAGCAGCCATCTAGCGGGAGTCTCGTACAATGAGCAGTTCTTC.

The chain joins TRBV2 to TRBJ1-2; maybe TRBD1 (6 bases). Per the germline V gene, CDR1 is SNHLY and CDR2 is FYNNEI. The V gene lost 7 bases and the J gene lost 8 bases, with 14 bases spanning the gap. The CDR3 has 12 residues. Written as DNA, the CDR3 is TGTGCCAGCACTGACAGGCCTAGCGGCTACACCTTC. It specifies CASTDRPSGYTF.

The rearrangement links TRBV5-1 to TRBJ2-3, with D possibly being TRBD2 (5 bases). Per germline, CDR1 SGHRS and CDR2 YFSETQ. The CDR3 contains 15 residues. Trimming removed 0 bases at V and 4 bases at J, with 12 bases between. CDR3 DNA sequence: TGCGCCAGCAGCTTGGGTGGCGGGCCCGCAGATACGCAGTATTTT. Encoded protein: CASSLGGGPADTQYF. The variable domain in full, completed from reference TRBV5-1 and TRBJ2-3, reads KAGVTQTPRYLIKTRGQQVTLSCSPISGHRSVSWYQQTPGQGLQFLFEYFSETQRNKGNFPGRFSGRQFSNSRSEMNVSTLELGDSALYLCASSLGGGPADTQYFGPGTRLTVL.

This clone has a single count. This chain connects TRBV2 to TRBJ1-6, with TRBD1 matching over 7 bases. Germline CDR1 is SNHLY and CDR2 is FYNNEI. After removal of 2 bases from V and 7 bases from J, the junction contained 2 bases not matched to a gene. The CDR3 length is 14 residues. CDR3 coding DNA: TGTGCCAGCAGTGAATTGACAGGGAATTCACCCCTCCACTTT. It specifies CASSELTGNSPLHF.

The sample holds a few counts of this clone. The CDR3 spells CASSYSKGQGGYEQYF. In DNA form, the CDR3 reads TGTGCCAGCAGTTACTCGAAGGGACAGGGTGGCTACGAGCAGTACTTC. The gene calls are TRBV6-5 and TRBJ2-7, with TRBD1 matching 9 bases. The germline V gene encodes CDR1 MNHEY and CDR2 SVGAGI. The CDR3 runs 16 residues. V lost 0 bases, J lost 3 bases, and 6 bases stayed unmatched.

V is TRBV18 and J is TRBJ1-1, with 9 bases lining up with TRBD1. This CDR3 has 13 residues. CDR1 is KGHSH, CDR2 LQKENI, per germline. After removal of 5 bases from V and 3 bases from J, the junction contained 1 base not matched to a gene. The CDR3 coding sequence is TGTGCCAGCTCAACAGGGGGCGACACTGAAGCTTTCTTT. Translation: CASSTGGDTEAFF.